This TCR beta chain was retrieved from a study of cytomegalovirus exposure and HLA in healthy donors. Study-wide findings and caveats: Overall, around 160 TCR beta chains were annotated as cytomegalovirus-associated. Researchers left out some V segments, among them TRBV6-2 and TRBV6-3, as indistinguishable. HLA alleles showed associations with approximately 15,000 TCR beta sequences in a later analysis, at a 0.05 false discovery rate.

V dropped 4 bases and J dropped 5; count of bases not matched to a gene: 10. Germline V gene data show CDR1 as SGHRS and CDR2 as YFSETQ. The CDR3 is 16 amino acids. PCR was performed using 60 Vbeta and 13 Jbeta primers. Repertoires were generated with immunoSEQ multiplex PCR, while TCRdb's copy carries only in-frame clones and drops some. The data contain approximately 150,000 clones, 65% to 90% of them singletons. Comment on this clone: Its antigen remains unidentified.

The chain has TRBV5-1 and TRBJ2-5, with 11 bases aligning to TRBD2. Sequencing was carried out using PBMCs. This sequence was found in a male donor in good health and CMV-seronegative. DNA of the CDR3: TGCGCCAGCAGCAATGGTGCCCGGACTAGCGGGGAGACCCAGTACTTC. Amino acid sequence: CASSNGARTSGETQYF.